The rows below give T cell receptor beta chains drawn from one sample of a study of CXCR3-negative and CXCR3-positive naive CD8 T cells. TCRdb re-called the 5' RACE reads and catalogs CDR3 proteins one per entry, DNA excluded. In total, the table holds around 81,000 distinct CDR3 sequences. Specimen: naive CXCR3- CD8+ T cells from blood. Receptors originate from a human donor in good health. Some clones in this sample may be carry-over from other donors' samples. Each CDR3 is given with its conserved first and last residue.

CDR3 protein	V gene	J gene
CASSMMVAGVTGNEQFF	TRBV19	TRBJ2-1
CASSEAAGSYEQYF	TRBV2	TRBJ2-7
CSVTPQGVGFEAFF	TRBV29-1	TRBJ1-1
CASSPPNTGELFF	TRBV12-3/TRBV12-4	TRBJ2-2
CASTLGPDRSYEQYF	TRBV7-9	TRBJ2-7
CASRTRFMTADTQYF	TRBV28	TRBJ2-3
CASSFGIDRDEQYF	TRBV13	TRBJ2-7
CSVEEDSTGELFF	TRBV29-1	TRBJ2-2
CASSEVGTGKIGANVLTF	TRBV2	TRBJ2-6
CASSKGVFSYEQYF	TRBV21-1	TRBJ2-7
CSARDEGYSYNSPLHF	TRBV20-1	TRBJ1-6
CASSFRQGGTGELFF	TRBV12-3/TRBV12-4	TRBJ2-2
CASSTTSGSYNEQFF	TRBV2	TRBJ2-1
CSWPVQGSGTQYF	TRBV29-1	TRBJ2-3
CASSGEAGGPLGLETQYF	TRBV7-6	TRBJ2-5
CSVRGGLPYEQYF	TRBV29-1	TRBJ2-7
CASSLVPGDVYEQYF	TRBV11-2	TRBJ2-7
CSVEEVASGNSYEQYF	TRBV29-1	TRBJ2-7
CASSEGRVREETQYF	TRBV2	TRBJ2-5
CASSLDGGGNTGELFF	TRBV7-6	TRBJ2-2
CATSRGTRDPQHF	TRBV15	TRBJ1-5
CASSEALFLVSDEQFF	TRBV6-1	TRBJ2-1
CASSQDADNYGYTF	TRBV4-3	TRBJ1-2
CASRLDHRGHSYNEQFF	TRBV28	TRBJ2-1
CASSPGTSPYDEQFF	TRBV3-1	TRBJ2-1